These 2 T cell receptor beta chains share one sample of origin, sequenced in a study of quantifying T cell responses using KT2 cells. Overall study: cDNA was made from DNase-treated RNA using alpha and beta constant primers.

The cDNA 3' end received a ligated oligonucleotide with a UMI. An equimolar mix of RC1.1 and RC1.2 primed the beta chain across TRBC1 and TRBC2. From the UMI-ligation and nested PCR reads, TCRdb called clonotypes with MiXCR, one entry per CDR3 protein. The table has approximately 46,000 distinct CDR3 sequences, about 9.9% seen once. Input material: PBMCs spiked with cells of the T cell clone KT2. Source of these receptors: a human donor.

Ten or more counts support this clonotype. The V call is TRBV7-2, the J call TRBJ2-1; D call uncertain. V lost 5 bases and J 8 bases, leaving 7 bases between the germline ends. The CDR3 contains 11 residues. Germline V CDR1 and CDR2: SGHTA, FQGNSA. The DNA for the CDR3 is TGTGCCAGCAGCCTTAGTTATGAGCAGTTCTTC. This encodes CASSLSYEQFF.

This rearrangement joins TRBV12-3 or TRBV12-4 to TRBJ2-3; 7 positions match TRBD1. Trimming took 4 bases from V and 7 from J; bases not matched to a gene: 8. The CDR3 extends over 14 amino acids. CDR3 loop: CASSSSDRANTQYF. The DNA of the CDR3 is TGTGCCAGCAGTTCATCCGACAGGGCTAATACGCAGTATTTT.